These 7 T cell receptor beta chains came from one sample sequenced in a study of cytomegalovirus exposure and HLA in healthy donors. Use of 60 Vbeta and 13 Jbeta primers characterized the PCR. TCRdb's copy holds only in-frame clones and misses some; the assay was immunoSEQ multiplex PCR. The repertoire has 100,000 to 150,000 clones, about 78% of them found once; the top ten carry less than 5%. Sequenced material: PBMCs. The receptors derive from a man aged 25-45 years in good health and CMV-seronegative.

The genes are TRBV6-5 and TRBJ2-5; 10 nucleotides agree with TRBD2. TRBJ2-7 matches the DNA end more closely, so the J call is doubtful. The V gene's germline CDR1 is MNHEY and CDR2 SVGAGI. CDR3 length: 15 amino acids. CDR3 in amino acids: CASSYLGLATYEQYF. The CDR3 bases are TGTGCCAGCAGTTACCTGGGACTAGCGACCTACGAGCAGTACTTC.

This clone was seen only once. V gene TRBV10-2 combines with J gene TRBJ1-3; no clear D. V dropped 6 bases and J dropped 0 bases, with 15 bases sitting between them. CDR3 size: 16 residues. CDR1 and CDR2 from the germline V gene are WSHSY and SAAADI. The CDR3 bases are TGCGCCAGCAGCGAGAGGAGGCCACACTCTGGAAACACCATATATTTT. Its translation is CASSERRPHSGNTIYF.

This chain uses TRBV11-3 with TRBJ2-5, with 7 bases identical to TRBD1. The assigned J gene may be wrong: the sequence end matches TRBJ2-7 better. This CDR3 comprises 15 residues. Germline values: CDR1 SGHNT, CDR2 YENEEA. In DNA form, the CDR3 reads TGTGCCAGCAGCTTGGCGGCAGGGGGATCCTACGAGCAGTACTTC. This gives the protein CASSLAAGGSYEQYF.

CDR3: CASSVVDRGLRNEQFF. The CDR3, as DNA: TGTGCCAGCAGCGTAGTCGACAGGGGGTTAAGGAATGAGCAGTTCTTC. This rearrangement joins TRBV9 to TRBJ2-1; 9 nucleotides line up with TRBD1. The germline CDR1 and CDR2 sequences are SGDLS and YYNGEE. CDR3 size: 16 residues. V trimming: 0 bases; J trimming: 7 bases; junction bases outside the gene matches: 8.

CDR3 bases: TGTGCCAGCAGTCCCAAAACACAGGGATTCTATGGCTACACCTTC. This sequence encodes CASSPKTQGFYGYTF. The chain recombines TRBV27 with TRBJ1-2; possible D gene TRBD1, 6 bases. V shed 5 bases and J shed 4 bases, with 17 bases lying between them. The CDR3 consists of 15 residues. Germline-derived CDR1 and CDR2 are MNHEY and SMNVEV (reference sequence).

This rearrangement joins TRBV5-5 to TRBJ2-7; 9 positions agree with TRBD1. The germline CDR1 and CDR2 sequences are SGHKS and YYEKEE (reference sequence). The V and J ends lost 1 base and 2 bases, in that order; junction bases with no gene match: 7. This CDR3 spans 16 amino acids. In DNA form, the CDR3 reads TGTGCCAGCAGCTTGAAAGACAGGGGGGAGGCCTACGAGCAGTACTTC. It codes for CASSLKDRGEAYEQYF.

This chain connects TRBV19 to TRBJ2-3, with 8 bases fitting TRBD1. Germline loops: CDR1 LNHDA, CDR2 SQIVND (reference sequence). This CDR3 has 20 amino acids. V gave up 6 bases and J gave up 1 base; unmatched junction bases: 21. In nucleotides, the CDR3 is TGTGCCAGTAGCTCCCCCACAGGGGGGACTTCGCTTGTTCGCACAGATACGCAGTATTTT. This codes for CASSSPTGGTSLVRTDTQYF.